What follows are 10 T cell receptor beta chains derived from one specimen sequenced in a study of regulatory T cells in long-lasting Graves disease. Arm-PCR of CDR3 regions with iRepertoire HTBI primers generated TCR beta libraries. TCRdb used MiXCR to reprocess the multiplex PCR reads, holding one entry per CDR3 protein. The sample contains about 350,000 distinct CDR3 sequences, around 15% of which appear only once. Time point defined: newly diagnosed GD, antithyroid drugs for less than 3 months. Isolated PBMC RNA provided the starting material for the TCR library. The data were also submitted as part of a second study, on T cells in Graves' hyperthyroidism and ophthalmopathy.

Sequences were derived from peripheral blood mononuclear cells (PBMCs), sampled at new diagnosis, from a patient treated with antithyroid drugs. These TCRs come from a woman aged 18-35 years with Graves disease.

The table lists this clonotype with many counts. V usage is TRBV30 and J usage is TRBJ2-7; 11 bases are shared with TRBD2. CDR3 length equals 15 residues. J gave up 3 bases and V 4 bases, and 8 bases lay outside the gene matches. Looked up from germline, CDR1 is GTSNPN and CDR2 is SVGIG (reference sequence). CDR3 nucleotide sequence: TGTGCCTGGATGGGGGGACTAGCGGAAAACTACGAGCAGTACTTC. Its protein is CAWMGGLAENYEQYF.

This clonotype has only a few counts. The genes are TRBV19 and TRBJ1-1; D remains unclear. Germline-derived CDR1 and CDR2 are LNHDA and SQIVND (reference sequence). V was trimmed by 5 bases and J by 0 bases, leaving 16 bases between them. The CDR3 is 16 amino acids. The CDR3 nucleotides read TGTGCCAGTAGTCCAACCCTCCCGGGCATGAACACTGAAGCTTTCTTT. Translated, it gives CASSPTLPGMNTEAFF.

This clonotype has ten or more counts. The gene calls are TRBV13 and TRBJ1-5; D is ambiguous. The V end was cut by 1 base, the J end by 9 bases, with 7 bases between. CDR1 and CDR2 (germline): PRHDT, FYEKMQ (reference sequence). CDR3 length equals 12 residues. This CDR3 is CASSLEGGPQHF. CDR3 nucleotide sequence: TGTGCCAGCAGCTTAGAAGGAGGGCCCCAGCATTTT.

This clonotype was counted at least ten times. The V and J genes are TRBV30 and TRBJ1-5; D is possibly TRBD1 (5 bases). V was clipped by 3 bases and J by 7 bases, with 16 bases between them. Looked up from germline, CDR1 is GTSNPN and CDR2 is SVGIG (reference sequence). The CDR3 is 14 residues long. The CDR3 coding sequence is TGTGCCTGGAGCCCGGGGGTAGGTGAACAGCCCCAGCATTTT. Its protein is CAWSPGVGEQPQHF.

Worth noting for this clonotype: A far larger clone is one base from this, pointing to a likely read error. The chain recombines TRBV7-8 with TRBJ2-5; 9 bases are shared with TRBD2. Germline assignment: CDR1 SGHVS and CDR2 FQNEAQ. Trimming cost V 8 bases and J 7 bases; bases outside gene matches: 17. The CDR3 runs 16 residues. The CDR3 loop is CASGWARLADHGTQYF. CDR3 sequence (DNA): TGTGCCAGCGGCTGGGCTAGACTAGCGGATCATGGGACCCAGTACTTC. The whole variable domain, remainder taken from reference TRBV7-8 and TRBJ2-5, is GAGVSQSPRYKVAKRGQDVALRCDPISGHVSLFWYQQALGQGPEFLTYFQNEAQLDKSGLPSDRFFAERPEGSVSTLKIQRTQQEDSAVYLCASGWARLADHGTQYFGPGTRLLVL.

This clonotype was counted at least ten times. The chain links TRBV12-3 or TRBV12-4 to TRBJ2-3; 7 bases align to TRBD2. The CDR3 is made up of 15 amino acids. The J segment lost 0 bases and the V segment lost 3 bases, leaving 3 bases of the junction unmatched. The CDR3 sequence is CASSFVRGSTDTQYF. The CDR3 DNA reads TGTGCCAGCAGTTTCGTGCGGGGGAGCACAGATACGCAGTATTTT.

The sample holds many counts of this clonotype. CDR3 nucleotides: TGCAGTGCTCCCGACGCCGGAAGCACAGATACGCAGTATTTT. It specifies CSAPDAGSTDTQYF. This chain uses TRBV20-1 with TRBJ2-3; no clear D. The CDR3 consists of 14 residues. V was pared by 5 bases and J by 0 bases, with 12 bases between. Germline CDR1 reads DFQATT; CDR2 reads SNEGSKA (reference sequence).

This clonotype was recorded at least ten times. The chain has TRBV20-1 and TRBJ2-1; possibly TRBD2 for D (7 bases). The CDR3 is 13 residues long. Trimming shortened V by 3 bases and J by 4 bases, and 10 bases separated the two germline ends. The germline CDR1 and CDR2 sequences are DFQATT and SNEGSKA (reference sequence). CDR3 bases: TGCAGTGCTAGTGGGGGGGCTTACAATGAGCAGTTCTTC. This translates into CSASGGAYNEQFF.

About this clonotype itself: The junction differs from germline at one of its ends, possibly a read error. The V and J genes are TRBV7-3 and TRBJ1-1; 7 nucleotides match TRBD1. The CDR3 contains 14 residues. Germline V CDR1 and CDR2: SGHTA, FQGTGA. The CDR3 here is CASSQGGSRTEAFF. The CDR3 DNA reads as TGTGCCAGCAGCCAGGGGGGGAGTCGGACTGAGGCTTTCTTT.

This CDR3 reads CASSLVVVSDGYTF. As DNA, the CDR3 is TGTGCCAGCAGCTTAGTCGTAGTAAGCGATGGCTACACCTTC. The chain combines TRBV7-9 with TRBJ1-2; D call uncertain. The germline CDR1 and CDR2 sequences are SEHNR and FQNEAQ (reference sequence). The germline V and J ends were trimmed by 1 base and 6 bases, with 12 bases remaining between them. The CDR3 totals 14 residues. Full variable domain (missing parts from reference TRBV7-9 and TRBJ1-2): DTGVSQNPRHKITKRGQNVTFRCDPISEHNRLYWYRQTLGQGPEFLTYFQNEAQLEKSRLLSDRFSAERPKGSFSTLEIQRTEQGDSAMYLCASSLVVVSDGYTFGSGTRLTVV.